The rows below give T cell receptor beta chains drawn from one sample of a study of T cell repertoires in cytomegalovirus infection. TCRdb redid the calling of the reads with MiXCR, one entry per CDR3 protein. Here the sample spans hundreds of thousands of distinct CDR3 sequences, approximately 34% being singletons. The specimen was PBMCs. These receptors were obtained from a human donor in good health (CMV status not recorded). Some clones in this sample may be carry-over from other donors' samples. The CDR3 runs from the conserved cysteine through the conserved F or W. D genes are given only for firm matches. Part of the rows lack a size; the others show once, few, many or a class for expanded clones.

few	TRBV28	TRBJ1-1	NA	14	CASSPPGGGTEAFF	TGTGCCAGCAGCCCCCCGGGGGGGGGCACTGAAGCTTTCTTT
few	TRBV28	TRBJ2-5	TRBD1	17	CASSSQDPGQQKGAQYF	TGTGCCAGCAGTTCCCAAGACCCGGGACAGCAAAAAGGGGCCCAGTACTTC
once	TRBV28	TRBJ2-7	NA	16	CASSTPKESGTYEQYF	TGTGCCAGCAGTACTCCTAAGGAATCCGGAACCTACGAGCAGTACTTC
many	TRBV10-3	TRBJ1-2	NA	15	CAISDRGLSGGGYTF	TGTGCCATCAGTGACCGGGGACTATCCGGTGGGGGCTACACCTTC
few	TRBV20-1	TRBJ1-1	TRBD1	15	CSAFNPGQGNTEAFF	TGCAGTGCTTTTAACCCGGGACAGGGGAACACTGAAGCTTTCTTT
few	TRBV7-6	TRBJ2-7	TRBD2	13	CATGGRGAYEQYF	TGTGCCACCGGGGGGCGGGGGGCCTACGAGCAGTACTTC
once	TRBV5-5	TRBJ1-2	NA	12	CASSLAPQGDTF	TGTGCCAGCAGCTTGGCCCCTCAAGGGGACACCTTC
NA	TRBV19	TRBJ1-5	TRBD1	16	CASSSETQGDNQPQHF	TGTGCCAGTAGTTCAGAGACACAGGGGGACAATCAGCCCCAGCATTTT
NA	TRBV19	TRBJ1-1	NA	14	CASSIEARSTEAFF	TGTGCCAGTAGTATTGAGGCAAGGAGCACTGAAGCTTTCTTT
NA	TRBV29-1	TRBJ2-4	TRBD1	14	CSVEGDRGGNIQYF	TGCAGCGTTGAGGGGGACAGGGGGGGAAACATTCAGTACTTC
NA	TRBV11-1	TRBJ2-5	TRBD1	16	CASSLSGQGAVETQYF	TGTGCCAGCAGCTTATCCGGACAGGGGGCGGTGGAGACCCAGTACTTC
NA	TRBV4-1	TRBJ1-3	NA	15	CASSQYGVSGNTIYF	TGCGCCAGCAGCCAATATGGAGTCTCTGGAAACACCATATATTTT
NA	TRBV28	TRBJ2-7	NA	17	CASSLPNPGALSYEQYF	TGTGCCAGCAGTTTGCCCAACCCTGGGGCGCTATCCTACGAGCAGTACTTC
few	TRBV25-1	TRBJ2-7	NA	15	CASSDRYGTSYEQYF	TGTGCCAGCAGTGATAGGTATGGGACATCCTACGAGCAGTACTTC
many	TRBV14	TRBJ2-3	NA	14	CASSQDRSADTQYF	TGTGCCAGCAGCCAAGATCGGTCGGCAGATACGCAGTATTTT
many	TRBV7-6	TRBJ2-2	TRBD2	16	CASSFGLAGGTGELFF	TGTGCCAGCAGCTTTGGGCTAGCGGGAGGAACCGGGGAGCTGTTTTTT
once	TRBV28	TRBJ1-1	NA	16	CASSLTPGTANTESFF	TGTGCCAGCAGTTTGACCCCCGGGACGGCGAACACTGAATCTTTCTTT
few	TRBV24-1	TRBJ2-3	TRBD1	17	CATSDRSDRDGTDTQYF	TGTGCCACCAGTGACCGTTCGGACAGGGATGGCACAGATACGCAGTATTTT
NA	TRBV9	TRBJ2-7	TRBD2	15	CASSVGRTSSYEQYF	TGTGCCAGCAGCGTAGGCAGGACTAGCTCCTACGAGCAGTACTTC
NA	TRBV7-9	TRBJ2-5	TRBD2	16	CASRFSGSLSGETQYF	TGTGCCAGCAGATTTAGCGGGAGCCTCTCGGGGGAGACCCAGTACTTC
few	TRBV20-1	TRBJ2-3	NA	13	CSAAEGITDTQYF	TGCAGTGCTGCGGAGGGGATCACAGATACGCAGTATTTT
NA	TRBV12-3/TRBV12-4	TRBJ2-7	TRBD2	15	CASSLGLAGDWEQYF	TGTGCCAGCAGTTTGGGACTAGCGGGGGATTGGGAGCAGTACTTC
NA	TRBV28	TRBJ2-1	NA	15	CASSPEYFTGHEQFF	TGTGCCAGCAGTCCAGAGTATTTTACCGGACATGAGCAGTTCTTC
NA	TRBV4-1	TRBJ1-1	TRBD1	15	CASSQGTGGNTEAFF	TGCGCCAGCAGCCAGGGGACAGGGGGGAACACTGAAGCTTTCTTT
many	TRBV7-2	TRBJ2-1	NA	13	CASSSLNLGEQFF	TGTGCCAGCAGCTCGCTAAATCTGGGTGAGCAGTTCTTC
many	TRBV7-6	TRBJ2-2	NA	16	CASSLEAGDDTGELFF	TGTGCCAGCAGCTTAGAAGCTGGGGACGACACCGGGGAGCTGTTTTTT
NA	TRBV4-1	TRBJ1-1	NA	12	CASSQEENGAFF	TGCGCCAGCAGCCAAGAGGAAAACGGAGCTTTCTTT
NA	TRBV29-1	TRBJ2-7	TRBD1	15	CSVVGQGMGSYEQYF	TGCAGCGTTGTGGGACAGGGGATGGGGTCCTACGAGCAGTACTTC
NA	TRBV7-9	TRBJ1-5	TRBD1	15	CASSTGQAAGQPQHF	TGTGCCAGCAGCACAGGACAGGCAGCTGGTCAGCCCCAGCATTTT
few	TRBV2	TRBJ2-7	NA	14	CASSVGQFTYEQYF	TGTGCCAGCAGTGTCGGGCAGTTCACCTACGAGCAGTACTTC
once	TRBV7-6	TRBJ2-1	TRBD2	16	CASSLGGTSASYEQFF	TGTGCCAGCAGCTTAGGGGGAACTAGCGCCTCCTACGAGCAGTTCTTC
NA	TRBV10-3	TRBJ2-5	NA	13	CPISDRERETQYF	TGTCCCATCAGTGATCGCGAGAGAGAGACCCAGTACTTC
few	TRBV28	TRBJ1-1	NA	15	CASSLSTNMNTEAFF	TGTGCCAGCAGCTTAAGTACCAACATGAACACTGAAGCTTTCTTT
NA	TRBV28	TRBJ2-2	TRBD2	16	CASSSASGKDTGELFF	TGTGCCAGCAGTTCCGCTAGCGGGAAGGACACCGGGGAGCTGTTTTTT
NA	TRBV27	TRBJ1-2	NA	14	CASSSEGANYGYTF	TGTGCCAGCAGTTCCGAGGGGGCTAACTATGGCTACACCTTC
NA	TRBV7-2	TRBJ2-7	TRBD1	15	CASSLEGTGGYEQYF	TGTGCCAGCAGCTTAGAAGGGACAGGGGGCTACGAGCAGTACTTC
NA	TRBV14	TRBJ1-2	NA	15	CASSQDGTPEIGYTF	TGTGCCAGCAGCCAAGATGGGACACCTGAAATTGGCTACACCTTC
few	TRBV6-5	TRBJ1-2	TRBD1	17	CASSYSPPGQGASGYTF	TGTGCCAGCAGTTACTCCCCCCCGGGACAGGGGGCGTCTGGCTACACCTTC
NA	TRBV7-2	TRBJ2-5	TRBD2	16	CASSLRTSGGRETQYF	TGTGCCAGCAGCCTCCGGACTAGCGGGGGTAGAGAGACCCAGTACTTC
many	TRBV7-2	TRBJ2-3	NA	16	CASSRTLGRDKDTQYF	TGTGCCAGCAGTCGAACCTTGGGGCGGGATAAAGATACGCAGTATTTT
NA	TRBV12-3/TRBV12-4	TRBJ2-3	TRBD2	16	CASSPTGTSLLGTQYF	TGTGCCAGCAGTCCAACCGGGACTAGTTTGTTGGGTACGCAGTATTTT
few	TRBV27	TRBJ1-1	NA	16	CASSSTRGPPPGEAFF	TGTGCCAGCAGCTCAACAAGGGGCCCCCCTCCTGGTGAAGCTTTCTTT
NA	TRBV7-2	TRBJ1-5	TRBD1	15	CASSWDSESNQPQHF	TGTGCCAGCAGCTGGGACAGTGAAAGCAATCAGCCCCAGCATTTT
NA	TRBV29-1	TRBJ2-1	TRBD1	19	CSVYPGAGGAPSSYNEQFF	TGCAGCGTTTATCCCGGGGCAGGGGGCGCCCCGTCCTCCTACAATGAGCAGTTCTTC
few	TRBV7-2	TRBJ2-2	TRBD1	18	CASSPSTFGTGATGELFF	TGTGCCAGCAGCCCCTCTACGTTCGGGACAGGGGCGACCGGGGAGCTGTTTTTT
once	TRBV7-6	TRBJ2-1	NA	14	CASSLGSFNNEQFF	TGTGCCAGCAGCTTAGGCTCTTTTAACAATGAGCAGTTCTTC
NA	TRBV7-3	TRBJ1-1	TRBD1	16	CASSLTGAGGIAEAFF	TGTGCCAGCAGCTTAACAGGTGCAGGGGGCATCGCTGAAGCTTTCTTT
NA	TRBV15	TRBJ1-2	NA	15	CATSRGLEAIHGYTF	TGTGCCACCAGCAGAGGGTTAGAGGCAATTCATGGCTACACCTTC
NA	TRBV5-1	TRBJ2-1	NA	16	CASSFASAGSYNEQFF	TGCGCCAGCAGCTTCGCCTCAGCGGGTTCCTACAATGAGCAGTTCTTC